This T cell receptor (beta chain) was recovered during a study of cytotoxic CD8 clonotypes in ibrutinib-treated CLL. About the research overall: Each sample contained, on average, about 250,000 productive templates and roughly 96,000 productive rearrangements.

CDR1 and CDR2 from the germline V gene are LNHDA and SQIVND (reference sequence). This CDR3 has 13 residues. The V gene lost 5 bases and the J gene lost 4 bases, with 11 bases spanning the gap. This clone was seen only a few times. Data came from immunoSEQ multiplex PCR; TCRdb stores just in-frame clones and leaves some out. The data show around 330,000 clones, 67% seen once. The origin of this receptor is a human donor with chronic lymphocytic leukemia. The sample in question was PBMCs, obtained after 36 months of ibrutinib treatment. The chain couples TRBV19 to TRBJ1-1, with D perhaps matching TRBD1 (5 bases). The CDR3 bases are TGTGCCAGTAGTTCTTGGACACCCACTGAAGCTTTCTTT. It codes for CASSSWTPTEAFF.